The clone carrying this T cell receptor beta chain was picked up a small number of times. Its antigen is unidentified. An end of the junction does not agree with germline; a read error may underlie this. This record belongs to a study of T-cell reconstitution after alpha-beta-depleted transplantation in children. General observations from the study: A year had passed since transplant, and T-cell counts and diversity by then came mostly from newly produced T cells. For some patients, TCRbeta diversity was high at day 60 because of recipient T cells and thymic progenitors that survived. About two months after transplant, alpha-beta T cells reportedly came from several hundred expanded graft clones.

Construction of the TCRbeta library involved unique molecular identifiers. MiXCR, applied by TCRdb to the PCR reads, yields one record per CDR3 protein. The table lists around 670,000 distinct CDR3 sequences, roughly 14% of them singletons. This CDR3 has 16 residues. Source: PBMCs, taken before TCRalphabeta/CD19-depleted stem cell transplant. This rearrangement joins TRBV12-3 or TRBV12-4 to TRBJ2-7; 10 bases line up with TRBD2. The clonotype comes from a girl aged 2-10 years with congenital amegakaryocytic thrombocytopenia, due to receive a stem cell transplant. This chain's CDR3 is CASSLAGEQSRYEQYF. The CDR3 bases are TGTGCCAGCAGTCTAGCGGGAGAGCAGTCTCGGTACGAGCAGTACTTC.